The rows below give T cell receptor beta chains drawn from one sample of a study of T cell changes during pregnancy in multiple sclerosis. Generated by immunoSEQ multiplex PCR, the TCRdb table keeps only in-frame clones and is missing some. The table lists 78,000 or so clones, about 92% of them singletons. The sample consisted of peripheral blood, taken before pregnancy. The source is a female donor with multiple sclerosis, enrolled in a pregnancy study. CDR3s include the opening cysteine and the closing phenylalanine or tryptophan. Each record gives: V gene, clone size, D gene, J gene, CDR3 protein, CDR3 DNA. D genes are given only for firm matches. Rows give clone size only sometimes, using once, few, many, or a class for an expanded clone.

TRBV7-8	-	-	TRBJ2-7	CASSFAPFMTELYEQYF	TGTGCCAGCAGCTTCGCGCCCTTTATGACAGAGCTCTACGAGCAGTACTTC
TRBV10-3	-	TRBD2	TRBJ2-5	CAISDGLAGGTTLKYQETQYF	TGTGCCATCAGTGACGGGCTAGCGGGAGGGACCACACTGAAGTACCAAGAGACCCAGTACTTC
TRBV6-1	-	-	TRBJ2-2	CASNTANTGELFF	TGTGCCAGCAATACGGCGAACACCGGGGAGCTGTTTTTT
TRBV2	-	-	TRBJ2-2	CASNEGWGLNTGELFF	TGTGCCAGCAACGAAGGCTGGGGGCTGAACACCGGGGAGCTGTTTTTT
TRBV27	-	-	TRBJ2-7	CASSSSPSYEQYF	TGTGCCAGCAGCTCTAGCCCCTCCTACGAGCAGTACTTC
TRBV2	-	-	TRBJ2-1	CASSLADSYNEQFF	TGTGCCAGCAGCTTAGCGGACTCCTACAATGAGCAGTTCTTC
TRBV9	-	-	TRBJ2-7	CASSDGREAYEQYF	TGTGCCAGCAGCGACGGACGGGAAGCGTACGAGCAGTACTTC
TRBV6-4	-	TRBD1	TRBJ2-6	CASSDSGGAGANVLTF	TGTGCCAGCAGTGACTCAGGGGGCGCTGGGGCCAACGTCCTGACTTTC
TRBV6-1	once	TRBD2	TRBJ2-7	CASSSSGGFYEQYF	TGTGCCAGCAGTAGCAGCGGGGGGTTCTACGAGCAGTACTTC
TRBV7-3	-	-	TRBJ2-1	CASSSNLLAEGLFF	TGTGCCAGCAGCTCAAACCTTCTCGCGGAGGGCCTGTTCTTC
TRBV5-1	-	TRBD2	TRBJ2-2	CASSLAGGTGELFF	TGCGCCAGCAGTCTAGCGGGAGGGACCGGGGAGCTGTTTTTT
TRBV5-1	-	TRBD2	TRBJ2-7	CASSLFSGKVYEQYF	TGCGCCAGCAGCTTGTTTAGCGGGAAAGTTTACGAGCAGTACTTC
TRBV2	-	TRBD2	TRBJ2-7	CASRLAGFYEQYF	TGTGCCAGCCGGCTAGCGGGTTTCTACGAGCAGTACTTC
TRBV19	-	-	TRBJ2-7	CASSVGGGATYEQYF	TGTGCCAGTAGTGTTGGGGGGGGCGCAACCTACGAGCAGTACTTC
TRBV15	-	-	TRBJ1-1	CATSRGQVPEAFF	TGTGCCACCAGCAGAGGCCAGGTCCCCGAAGCTTTCTTT
TRBV11-2	-	-	TRBJ2-7	CASSLMGSSYEQYF	TGTGCCAGCAGCTTAATGGGCAGCTCCTACGAGCAGTACTTC
TRBV7-8	-	TRBD2	TRBJ2-7	CASSLETSGSSYEQYF	TGTGCCAGCAGCTTAGAGACTAGCGGGAGCTCCTACGAGCAGTACTTC
TRBV11-2	-	TRBD2	TRBJ2-7	CASSRTSGRPPLYEQYF	TGTGCCAGCAGCCGTACTAGCGGGAGGCCCCCTTTATACGAGCAGTACTTC
TRBV30	-	-	TRBJ1-1	CAWSVRGGSAAFF	TGTGCCTGGAGTGTACGGGGGGGGTCAGCAGCTTTCTTT
TRBV2	-	-	TRBJ2-1	CASRNDGSRSYNEQFF	TGTGCCAGCAGGAATGACGGGAGTCGCTCCTACAATGAGCAGTTCTTC
TRBV25-1	-	TRBD1	TRBJ1-2	CASSESGQFYGYTF	TGTGCCAGCAGTGAATCGGGACAGTTCTATGGCTACACCTTC
TRBV2	-	TRBD1	TRBJ1-2	CASKRGTGGGYTF	TGTGCCAGCAAAAGGGGGACAGGGGGTGGCTACACCTTC
TRBV4-2	-	TRBD2	TRBJ2-7	CASSQDASRGGGEQYF	TGTGCCAGCAGCCAAGATGCTTCTCGGGGGGGAGGCGAGCAGTACTTC
TRBV30	-	-	TRBJ2-1	CAWSVRRGNEQFF	TGTGCCTGGAGTGTACGGCGGGGAAATGAGCAGTTCTTC
TRBV4-1	-	-	TRBJ1-3	CASSLAWGGSGNTIYF	TGCGCCAGCAGCCTTGCCTGGGGGGGCTCTGGAAACACCATATATTTT
TRBV21-1	-	-	TRBJ1-5	CASSIPGRQQPQHF	TGTGCCAGCAGCATTCCGGGGAGGCAACAGCCCCAGCATTTT
TRBV19	once	TRBD1	TRBJ1-4	CASSSPGQTNEKLFF	TGTGCCAGTAGTAGCCCGGGACAGACGAATGAAAAACTGTTTTTT
TRBV7-9	once	TRBD2	TRBJ2-1	CASSLGGRADEQFF	TGTGCCAGCAGCTTAGGTGGGAGGGCCGATGAGCAGTTCTTC
TRBV27	-	-	TRBJ2-7	CASSLSRQPSEQYF	TGTGCCAGCAGTTTATCGCGGCAGCCGTCCGAGCAGTACTTC
TRBV10-3	-	TRBD2	TRBJ2-7	CASTGAGGRVGGEQYF	TGTGCCTCGACCGGCGCCGGTGGGAGGGTTGGAGGGGAGCAGTACTTC
TRBV27	-	TRBD1	TRBJ1-5	CASSSRGQKQPQHF	TGTGCCAGCAGCAGCAGGGGGCAAAAACAGCCCCAGCATTTT
TRBV19	-	TRBD2	TRBJ2-7	CASSIVGTTYEQYF	TGTGCCAGTAGTATAGTAGGGACTACCTACGAGCAGTACTTC
TRBV10-1	-	TRBD2	TRBJ2-1	CASILAGRSYNEQFF	TGCGCCAGCATACTAGCGGGCCGCTCCTACAATGAGCAGTTCTTC
TRBV7-9	few	-	TRBJ1-2	CASSLAPGGFYGYTF	TGTGCCAGCAGCTTAGCCCCCGGGGGGTTCTATGGCTACACCTTC
TRBV28	-	-	TRBJ1-5	CASSASLRERQPQHF	TGTGCCAGCAGTGCCTCGTTAAGGGAGAGGCAGCCCCAGCATTTT
TRBV27	-	TRBD1	TRBJ2-7	CASSLSGQGANEQYF	TGTGCCAGCAGTTTATCGGGACAGGGGGCTAATGAGCAGTACTTC
TRBV7-8	-	-	TRBJ1-2	CASSLGDSNYGYTF	TGTGCCAGCAGCTTAGGCGACTCAAACTATGGCTACACCTTC
TRBV19	once	-	TRBJ1-1	CATKGPLNTEAFF	TGTGCCACCAAGGGGCCCCTGAACACTGAAGCTTTCTTT
TRBV5-1	-	TRBD2	TRBJ2-1	CASSSGLAGGGSYNEQFF	TGCGCCAGCAGCTCGGGACTAGCGGGAGGGGGATCCTACAATGAGCAGTTCTTC
TRBV19	-	-	TRBJ2-3	CASSMGGRDTQYF	TGTGCCAGTAGTATGGGGGGGCGAGATACGCAGTATTTT
TRBV7-3	-	-	TRBJ2-1	CASSLFQGSSEQFF	TGTGCCAGCAGCTTATTTCAGGGTAGTAGTGAGCAGTTCTTC
TRBV9	-	-	TRBJ2-1	CASSVAASYNEQFF	TGTGCCAGCAGCGTAGCCGCGTCCTACAATGAGCAGTTCTTC
TRBV30	-	-	TRBJ1-2	CAWTRDKGNYGYTF	TGTGCCTGGACCCGGGACAAGGGGAACTATGGCTACACCTTC
TRBV28	-	TRBD2	TRBJ2-5	CASSLPAGGDKTQYF	TGTGCCAGCAGTCTTCCGGCGGGAGGAGACAAGACCCAGTACTTC
TRBV7-8	-	-	TRBJ2-7	CASSLQSSYEQYF	TGTGCCAGCAGCCTACAGTCCTCCTACGAGCAGTACTTC
TRBV5-1	-	-	TRBJ1-2	CASSFGALGVPSYGYTF	TGCGCCAGCAGCTTTGGAGCCCTCGGGGTCCCTAGCTATGGCTACACCTTC
TRBV4-2	-	TRBD1	TRBJ1-4	CASSQESGWTGGTNEKLFF	TGTGCCAGCAGCCAAGAAAGTGGGTGGACAGGGGGAACTAATGAAAAACTGTTTTTT
TRBV6-1	-	TRBD1	TRBJ2-7	CASSQSGTGGYEQYF	TGTGCCAGCAGCCAGTCCGGGACAGGGGGGTACGAGCAGTACTTC
TRBV11-3	-	-	TRBJ2-5	CASSLRVGGTQYF	TGTGCCAGCAGCTTACGGGTCGGAGGGACCCAGTACTTC
TRBV2	once	-	TRBJ1-1	CASSEWGGVNTEAFF	TGTGCCAGCAGTGAGTGGGGGGGGGTGAACACTGAAGCTTTCTTT